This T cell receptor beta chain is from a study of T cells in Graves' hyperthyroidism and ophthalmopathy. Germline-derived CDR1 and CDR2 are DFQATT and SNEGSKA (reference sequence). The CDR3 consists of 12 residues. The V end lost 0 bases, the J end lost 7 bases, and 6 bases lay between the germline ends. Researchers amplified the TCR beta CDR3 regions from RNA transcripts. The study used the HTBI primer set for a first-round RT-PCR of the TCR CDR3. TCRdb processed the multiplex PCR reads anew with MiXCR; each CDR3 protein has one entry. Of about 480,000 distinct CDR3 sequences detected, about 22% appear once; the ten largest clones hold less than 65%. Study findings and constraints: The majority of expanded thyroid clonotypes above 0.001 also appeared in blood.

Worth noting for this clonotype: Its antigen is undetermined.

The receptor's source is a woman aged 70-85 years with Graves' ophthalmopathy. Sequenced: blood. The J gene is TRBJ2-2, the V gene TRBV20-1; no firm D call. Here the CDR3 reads CSAREGGGELFF. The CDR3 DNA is TGCAGTGCTAGAGAGGGTGGCGGGGAGCTGTTTTTT.